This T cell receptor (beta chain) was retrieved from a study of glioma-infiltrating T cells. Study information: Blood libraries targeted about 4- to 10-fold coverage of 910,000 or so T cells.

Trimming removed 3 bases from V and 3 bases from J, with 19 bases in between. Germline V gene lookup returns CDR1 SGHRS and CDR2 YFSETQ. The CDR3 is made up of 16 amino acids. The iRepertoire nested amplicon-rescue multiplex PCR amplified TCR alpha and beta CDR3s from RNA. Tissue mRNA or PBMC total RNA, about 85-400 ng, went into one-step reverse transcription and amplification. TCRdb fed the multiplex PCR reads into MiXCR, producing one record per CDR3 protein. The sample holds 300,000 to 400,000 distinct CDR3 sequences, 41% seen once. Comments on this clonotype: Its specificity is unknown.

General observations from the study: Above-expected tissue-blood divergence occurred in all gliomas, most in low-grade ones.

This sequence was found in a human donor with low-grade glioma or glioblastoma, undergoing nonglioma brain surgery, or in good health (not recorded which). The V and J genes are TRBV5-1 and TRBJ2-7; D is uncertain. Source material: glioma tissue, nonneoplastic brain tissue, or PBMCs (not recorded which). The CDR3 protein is CASSSPGGLPLYEQYF. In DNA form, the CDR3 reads TGCGCCAGCAGCTCCCCGGGTGGGCTACCCCTCTACGAGCAGTACTTC. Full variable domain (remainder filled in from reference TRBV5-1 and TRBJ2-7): KAGVTQTPRYLIKTRGQQVTLSCSPISGHRSVSWYQQTPGQGLQFLFEYFSETQRNKGNFPGRFSGRQFSNSRSEMNVSTLELGDSALYLCASSSPGGLPLYEQYFGPGTRLTVT.